A single sample is the source of the 31 T cell receptor beta chains below, sequenced in a study of shared clonotypes between healthy human individuals. Libraries were prepared by immunoSEQ multiplex PCR; TCRdb keeps only in-frame clonotypes and omits some of them. There are 2 million to 2.5 million clones in the sample; approximately 94% occur only once, and more than 0.95% lies in the top ten. The naive CD8 population came from CD45RO-negative cells selected for CCR7, without terminally differentiated effector memory CD45RA+ cells. The specimen was naive CD8+ T cells sorted from blood. Every receptor here comes from a man aged 18-30 years in good health.

The count of this clone is one. The chain combines TRBV10-3 with TRBJ2-3; possible D gene TRBD2, 5 bases. The CDR3 is made up of 14 amino acids. Germline V gene sequence: CDR1 ENHRY, CDR2 SYGVKD. Trimming shortened V by 4 bases and J by 0 bases, and 8 bases separated the two germline ends. CDR3 nucleotides: TGTGCCATCAGTGTCGGCGGGAGCACAGATACGCAGTATTTT. Translated, it gives CAISVGGSTDTQYF.

The chain links TRBV18 to TRBJ1-1; possibly TRBD1 for D (6 bases). CDR1 KGHSH and CDR2 LQKENI come from the germline V gene. V dropped 3 bases and J dropped 4 bases, with 15 bases sitting between them. The CDR3 contains 15 residues. The CDR3 DNA reads TGTGCCAGCTCACCTGCAGGGGACGAGGGCACTGAAGCTTTCTTT. It translates to CASSPAGDEGTEAFF.

V usage is TRBV7-6 and J usage is TRBJ2-1; TRBD1 matches 7 bases. The V gene's germline CDR1 is SGHVS and CDR2 FNYEAQ. V dropped 4 bases and J dropped 8; count of bases not matched to a gene: 8. The CDR3 is 14 residues long. CDR3 region: CASSYYRQGDEQFF. The CDR3 DNA reads TGTGCCAGCAGCTACTACAGGCAGGGGGATGAGCAGTTCTTC.

The rearrangement joins TRBV5-4 to TRBJ2-2; TRBD2 agrees at 8 bases. The CDR3 covers 17 residues. J gave up 3 bases and V 1 base, and 8 bases lay outside the gene matches. Germline loops: CDR1 SGHNT, CDR2 YYREEE (reference sequence). As DNA, the CDR3 is TGTGCCAGCAGCTTGTCACCGGGAGGGCACGACACCGGGGAGCTGTTTTTT. Translating gives CASSLSPGGHDTGELFF. Looking up the rest from reference TRBV5-4 and TRBJ2-2 gives the full variable domain: ETGVTQSPTHLIKTRGQQVTLRCSSQSGHNTVSWYQQALGQGPQFIFQYYREEENGRGNFPPRFSGLQFPNYSSELNVNALELDDSALYLCASSLSPGGHDTGELFFGEGSRLTVL.

This CDR3 is CASLIQAPGGVLTF. CDR3 DNA sequence: TGTGCCAGCCTTATCCAGGCTCCAGGAGGGGTCCTGACTTTC. This chain links TRBV6-1 with TRBJ2-6; perhaps TRBD2 as D (6 bases). Trimming shortened V by 8 bases and J by 13 bases, and 21 bases separated the two germline ends. CDR1 is MNHNS and CDR2 is SASEGT in the germline V gene. CDR3 length equals 14 residues.

The genes are TRBV11-2 and TRBJ2-3; D is ambiguous. From germline, CDR1 is SGHAT and CDR2 FQNNGV. The ends were cut back, 3 bases at V and 4 bases at J, with 14 bases in the middle. The CDR3 length is 15 residues. The CDR3 sequence is CASSLDSGEADTQYF. CDR3 sequence (DNA): TGTGCCAGCAGCTTGGATTCGGGTGAGGCAGATACGCAGTATTTT.

V usage is TRBV9 and J usage is TRBJ2-2, with D tentatively TRBD1 (6 bases). CDR3 length equals 13 residues. V was shortened by 7 bases and J by 4 bases, with 11 bases between the two germline ends. Germline-derived CDR1 and CDR2 are SGDLS and YYNGEE. The CDR3 protein is CASEGVATGELFF. The DNA for the CDR3 is TGTGCCAGCGAGGGGGTGGCCACCGGGGAGCTGTTTTTT.

Of note for this clone: The same CDR3 is also encoded by other DNA sequences in this sample. This rearrangement joins TRBV6-1 to TRBJ2-7, with 7 bases that match TRBD2. V was clipped by 7 bases and J by 2 bases; unmatched bases: 8. The CDR3 is 14 residues long. CDR1 is MNHNS, CDR2 SASEGT, per germline. The CDR3: CASTPRGVTYEQYF. CDR3 sequence (DNA): TGTGCCAGCACTCCCCGGGGGGTAACCTACGAGCAGTACTTC.

The V call is TRBV9, the J call TRBJ1-3; D not certain. V shed 3 bases and J shed 3 bases, with 10 bases lying between them. Germline V lookup: CDR1 SGDLS, CDR2 YYNGEE. The CDR3 runs 14 residues. The chain's CDR3 is CASSAEDFGNTIYF. DNA for the CDR3: TGTGCCAGCAGCGCCGAGGATTTTGGAAACACCATATATTTT. Looking up the rest from reference TRBV9 and TRBJ1-3 gives the full variable domain: DSGVTQTPKHLITATGQRVTLRCSPRSGDLSVYWYQQSLDQGLQFLIQYYNGEERAKGNILERFSAQQFPDLHSELNLSSLELGDSALYFCASSAEDFGNTIYFGEGSWLTVV.

This chain links TRBV27 with TRBJ2-1; tentatively, D is TRBD1 (6 bases). Trimming removed 5 bases from V and 0 bases from J, with 11 bases in between. CDR3 length: 15 amino acids. CDR1 is MNHEY and CDR2 is SMNVEV in the germline V gene (reference sequence). The CDR3 bases are TGTGCCAGCAGTAGGGGACATCCCTCCTACAATGAGCAGTTCTTC. Translation gives CASSRGHPSYNEQFF.

This chain uses TRBV5-1 with TRBJ2-1; 13 bases agree with TRBD2. The CDR3 length is 15 residues. V shed 2 bases and J 10 bases; nucleotides not matched to a gene: 6. Per germline, CDR1 SGHRS and CDR2 YFSETQ. CDR3 DNA: TGCGCCAGCAGCTTCGGACTAGCGGGGGCGGACGAGCAGTTCTTC. This codes for CASSFGLAGADEQFF.

Here the CDR3 DNA reads TGTGCCAGCAGCATAATACCGTGGGAGCAGTACTTC. As protein: CASSIIPWEQYF. The chain combines TRBV13 with TRBJ2-7; D call uncertain. Trimming took off 5 bases at V and 7 bases at J, with 12 bases between the two ends. Germline V CDR1 and CDR2: PRHDT, FYEKMQ (reference sequence). The CDR3 covers 12 residues.

The chain joins TRBV11-2 to TRBJ2-7; the D gene could be TRBD1 or TRBD2 (5 bases each). Germline loops: CDR1 SGHAT, CDR2 FQNNGV. This CDR3 comprises 15 residues. The V end was cut by 4 bases, the J end by 3 bases, with 16 bases between. The CDR3 sequence is CASSWGYGAIYEQYF. The CDR3 nucleotides read TGTGCCAGCAGCTGGGGGTATGGGGCGATCTACGAGCAGTACTTC.

Regarding this clone: This sample includes further DNA sequences coding for the same CDR3. V gene TRBV6-5 combines with J gene TRBJ2-3; 7 bases align to TRBD2. The CDR3 totals 14 residues. Germline trimming cut 2 bases from V and 2 bases from J; bases unmatched to any gene: 1. Germline-derived CDR1 and CDR2 are MNHEY and SVGAGI. As DNA, the CDR3 is TGTGCCAGCAGTTACAGCGGGATCACAGATACGCAGTATTTT. Amino acid sequence: CASSYSGITDTQYF.

This clone appeared once. J is TRBJ2-7 and V is TRBV25-1; 8 bases are a match to TRBD1. CDR1 and CDR2 (germline): MGHDK, SYGVNS. The CDR3 is 14 amino acids. With V trimmed by 4 bases and J by 6 bases, 8 bases remained unmatched. The CDR3 spells CASSVQGAGVEQYF. The DNA for the CDR3 is TGTGCCAGCAGTGTCCAGGGGGCGGGCGTCGAGCAGTACTTC.

Of note for this clone: Other nucleotide sequences from this sample produce the same CDR3. This chain connects TRBV5-6 to TRBJ2-1; D gene ambiguous. This CDR3 has 12 amino acids. Per the germline V gene, CDR1 is SGHDT and CDR2 is YYEEEE. Trimming removed 0 bases from V and 7 bases from J, with 5 bases in between. This chain's CDR3 is CASSLGGNEQFF. CDR3 DNA sequence: TGTGCCAGCAGCTTGGGAGGAAATGAGCAGTTCTTC. The full variable domain, in which reference TRBV5-6 and TRBJ2-1 provide the parts outside the CDR3, is DAGVTQSPTHLIKTRGQQVTLRCSPKSGHDTVSWYQQALGQGPQFIFQYYEEEERQRGNFPDRFSGHQFPNYSSELNVNALLLGDSALYLCASSLGGNEQFFGPGTRLTVL.

The J gene is TRBJ2-3, the V gene TRBV6-6, with D perhaps matching TRBD1 (5 bases). The V end was cut by 3 bases, the J end by 4 bases, with 11 bases between. The CDR3 contains 14 residues. From germline, CDR1 is MNHNY and CDR2 SVGAGI (reference sequence). The CDR3 here is CASSYGHVPDTQYF. The CDR3 region has the DNA TGTGCCAGCAGTTATGGACACGTGCCAGATACGCAGTATTTT.

V is TRBV4-3 and J is TRBJ2-4; the D gene is possibly TRBD2 (5 bases). Trimming left V 0 bases short and J 9 bases short, with 9 bases between. Germline CDR1 reads LGHNA; CDR2 reads YSLEER. The CDR3 extends over 13 amino acids. The CDR3 DNA reads TGCGCCAGCAGCCAAGATGTGGAGGCCATTCAGTACTTC. As protein: CASSQDVEAIQYF.

The chain carries TRBV5-4 and TRBJ1-6; tentatively, D is TRBD1 (6 bases). Trimming removed 4 bases from V and 5 bases from J, with 13 bases in between. Germline V gene lookup returns CDR1 SGHNT and CDR2 YYREEE (reference sequence). This CDR3 contains 15 residues. DNA of the CDR3: TGTGCCAGCAGCATCTCACAGGGAAATAATTCACCCCTCCACTTT. It is translated as CASSISQGNNSPLHF.

The CDR3 DNA reads as TGTGCCAGCAGCCCGACAGGGCCCATCCCCTACGAGCAGTACTTC. Its translation: CASSPTGPIPYEQYF. The J gene is TRBJ2-7, the V gene TRBV6-5; 7 bases agree with TRBD1. V shed 6 bases, J shed 2 bases, and the junction held 10 bases outside the gene matches. The CDR3 is 15 amino acids. CDR1 is MNHEY and CDR2 is SVGAGI in the germline V gene.

This clone occurred a few times. The chain employs TRBV6-5 and TRBJ1-2; no clear D gene. The CDR3 runs 12 residues. Germline lookup yields CDR1 MNHEY and CDR2 SVGAGI. V lost 10 bases, J lost 7 bases, and 16 bases lay in between. This CDR3 is CATESMELGYTF. The CDR3 coding sequence is TGTGCCACCGAGTCAATGGAGCTTGGCTACACCTTC.

The chain combines TRBV9 with TRBJ1-2; possibly TRBD1 for D (5 bases). The germline gives CDR1 SGDLS, CDR2 YYNGEE. The CDR3 is 11 residues long. V shed 2 bases and J shed 10 bases, with 9 bases lying between them. Written as DNA, the CDR3 is TGTGCCAGCAGCGTGGGGGGTGCCTACACCTTC. This translates into CASSVGGAYTF. The full variable domain, in which reference TRBV9 and TRBJ1-2 provide the parts outside the CDR3, is DSGVTQTPKHLITATGQRVTLRCSPRSGDLSVYWYQQSLDQGLQFLIQYYNGEERAKGNILERFSAQQFPDLHSELNLSSLELGDSALYFCASSVGGAYTFGSGTRLTVV.

The count of this clone is one. This sample also contains other DNA sequences that code for the same CDR3. V and J are TRBV4-1 and TRBJ1-1; no firm D call. The CDR3 length is 11 residues. V lost 2 bases and J lost 8, with 6 bases in between. Per germline, CDR1 MGHRA and CDR2 YSYEKL. DNA for the CDR3: TGCGCCAGCAGCCAATCAGCAGAAGCTTTCTTT. Its translation: CASSQSAEAFF.

The CDR3 region is CASSLSTGTEAFF. In DNA, the CDR3 is TGCGCCAGCAGCTTGTCTACAGGCACTGAAGCTTTCTTT. The V call is TRBV5-1, the J call TRBJ1-1, with a possible D match to TRBD1 (5 bases). Germline V gives CDR1 SGHRS, CDR2 YFSETQ. The V and J ends lost 1 base and 4 bases respectively, with 8 bases between them. The CDR3 consists of 13 residues.

The chain employs TRBV6-1 and TRBJ2-7; perhaps TRBD2 as D (7 bases). This CDR3 comprises 17 residues. Germline assignment: CDR1 MNHNS and CDR2 SASEGT. V lost 1 base and J 2 bases, leaving 18 bases between the germline ends. The CDR3 is CASSEVRITGRAYEQYF. The CDR3 DNA sequence: TGTGCCAGCAGTGAAGTTAGGATTACAGGGAGGGCCTACGAGCAGTACTTC.

The CDR3 nucleotides read TGCGCCAGCAGCCCATACCTGTGGGGGAGGCGGCAGTTCTTC. The encoded protein is CASSPYLWGRRQFF. This chain connects TRBV4-1 to TRBJ2-1; D perhaps matches TRBD2 (6 bases). The CDR3 is 14 residues long. V lost 4 bases and J lost 12, with 19 bases in between. Germline CDR1 MGHRA, CDR2 YSYEKL.

In DNA, the CDR3 is TGTGCCAGCAGTCCTACCACAGGAGGGTACACTGAAGCTTTCTTT. Translated: CASSPTTGGYTEAFF. The chain uses TRBV6-4 and TRBJ1-1; TRBD1 might be the D (5 bases). CDR3 length: 15 amino acids. Trimming removed 5 bases from V and 3 bases from J, with 16 bases in between. CDR1 and CDR2 from the germline V gene are MRHNA and SNTAGT.

The V gene is TRBV11-3, the J gene TRBJ2-3; 7 bases fit TRBD2. V lost 5 bases to trimming and J lost 3 bases; unmatched junction nucleotides: 8. The CDR3 totals 15 residues. Germline CDR1 is SGHNT and CDR2 is YENEEA. Here the CDR3 DNA reads TGTGCCAGCAGCGCGGGAGCCGGCGGGACAGATACGCAGTATTTT. Translated, it gives CASSAGAGGTDTQYF. The full variable domain, its missing parts supplied by reference TRBV11-3 and TRBJ2-3, is EAGVVQSPRYKIIEKKQPVAFWCNPISGHNTLYWYLQNLGQGPELLIRYENEEAVDDSQLPKDRFSAERLKGVDSTLKIQPAELGDSAVYLCASSAGAGGTDTQYFGPGTRLTVL.

The V call is TRBV7-8, the J call TRBJ2-6, with a weak D call TRBD2 (5 bases). Trimming cost V 2 bases and J 0 bases, with 14 bases left between them. The germline gives CDR1 SGHVS, CDR2 FQNEAQ. CDR3 length: 18 amino acids. The chain's CDR3 is CASSLPLAASSGANVLTF. Here the CDR3 DNA reads TGTGCCAGCAGCTTACCCCTAGCAGCCAGCTCTGGGGCCAACGTCCTGACTTTC.

The J gene is TRBJ2-5, the V gene TRBV5-6; TRBD2 agrees at 12 bases. The V and J ends lost 2 bases and 5 bases, in that order; junction bases with no gene match: 1. This CDR3 is built from 14 residues. Per germline, CDR1 SGHDT and CDR2 YYEEEE. The CDR3 bases are TGTGCCAGCAGCTTCACTAGCGGGGGGGAGACCCAGTACTTC. Translation: CASSFTSGGETQYF.

V usage is TRBV5-1 and J usage is TRBJ2-3; 8 bases match TRBD2. CDR1 SGHRS and CDR2 YFSETQ come from the germline V gene. V was pared by 4 bases and J by 2 bases, with 6 bases of the junction left unmatched. The CDR3 runs 15 residues. The DNA of the CDR3 is TGCGCCAGCAGCCGGGAGGGGGGCTACACAGATACGCAGTATTTT. Translation gives CASSREGGYTDTQYF.